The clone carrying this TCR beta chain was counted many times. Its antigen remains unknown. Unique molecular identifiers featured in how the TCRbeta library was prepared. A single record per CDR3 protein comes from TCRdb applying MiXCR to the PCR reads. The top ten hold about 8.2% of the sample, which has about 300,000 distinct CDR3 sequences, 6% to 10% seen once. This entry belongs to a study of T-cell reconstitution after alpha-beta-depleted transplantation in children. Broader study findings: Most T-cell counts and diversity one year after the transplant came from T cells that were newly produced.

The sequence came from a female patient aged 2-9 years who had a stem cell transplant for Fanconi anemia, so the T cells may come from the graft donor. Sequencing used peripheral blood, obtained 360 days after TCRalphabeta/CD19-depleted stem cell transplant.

CDR3 coding DNA: TGTGCCAGCAGTTTAGCCGGACTCCCTGAAGCTTTCTTT. This encodes CASSLAGLPEAFF. The chain is built from TRBV28 and TRBJ1-1; D not certain. This CDR3 is built from 13 residues. Trimming shortened V by 2 bases and J by 6 bases, and 10 bases separated the two germline ends. Looked up from germline, CDR1 is MDHEN and CDR2 is SYDVKM.